The clone carrying this TCR beta chain was counted a single time. The antigen is not known. The data are from a study of cytomegalovirus exposure and HLA in healthy donors. Study-level points and caveats: Among TCR beta chains of equal frequency, HLA-associated ones were more clonally expanded in a later analysis. CMV serostatus alone was available as immune exposure information. A later analysis associated 16,000 or so TCR beta sequences with HLA alleles at a 0.05 false discovery rate.

PCR primers comprised 60 Vbeta and 13 Jbeta primers. Authors' analysis steps: In a later analysis, of around 85 million unique beta chains, 9 million to 11 million appeared in at least two donors. TCRdb's table, derived via immunoSEQ multiplex PCR, lists solely in-frame clones and lacks some. V and J calls plus clone size are reproduced from that table; the DNA served to infer D and trimming. The table includes about 120,000 clones, about 80% detected once. The germline CDR1 and CDR2 sequences are SQVTM and ANQGSEA. CDR3 length: 14 residues. Trimming pared 4 bases from V and 3 bases from J, leaving 12 bases between.

This TCR came from a young man in good health and CMV-seronegative. The chain is built from TRBV29-1 and TRBJ1-4; tentatively, D is TRBD1 (5 bases). The sequencing sample was made of PBMCs. The CDR3 DNA follows: TGCAGCGTTGCCGACGGGGGTGCTAATGAAAAACTGTTTTTT. It encodes CSVADGGANEKLFF.